This T cell receptor beta chain was captured by sequencing in a study of lymphopenia after photon versus proton radiotherapy. Study observations and caveats: Proton therapy kept repertoires fairly stable, unlike photons, which gained effector/memory cells. Post-nadir TCR diversity decline inversely tracked overall survival among those who died.

Method: immunoSEQ multiplex PCR; TCRdb's copy keeps in-frame clones and lacks some. The sample lists tens of thousands of clones; roughly 93% were seen once. About this clone: Its antigen is as yet unknown.

The CDR3 is made up of 15 amino acids. Germline V gene lookup returns CDR1 LGHNA and CDR2 YNFKEQ. V shed 2 bases and J 1 base; nucleotides not matched to a gene: 2. Source: peripheral blood, taken from a patient treated with photon-based radiotherapy. The TCR comes from a woman between 65 and 79 years old with pancreatic cancer. The V and J genes are TRBV4-2 and TRBJ2-1, with 7 bases matching TRBD2. CDR3 protein: CASSQLAVSYNEQFF. The CDR3 DNA is TGTGCCAGCAGCCAACTAGCGGTTTCCTACAATGAGCAGTTCTTC.